Given below is one T cell receptor beta chain in context. The sample holds many counts of this clonotype. Its antigen specificity is not known. Per-base quality was not reported, and no clone a single base away is much larger than it. Measured from the cysteine to the phenylalanine, the CDR3 is 13 residues long. The entry retains the CDR3 DNA only, 39 bases that are in frame from base 1. Trimming costs V 0 bases and J 7 bases, and their ends lie 10 bases apart. Based on the germline V gene, the CDR1 and CDR2 sequences are SGHVS and FQNEAQ. Ophthalmopathy patients had moderately to severely active disease, with a Clinical Activity Score of 3 or more, a NOSPECS grade of 4 or more, and a disease duration of less than 3 months. Patients with uncontrolled infections, other autoimmune diseases, pregnancy or lactation were excluded. Diagnoses were based on clinical symptoms, serum thyroxine and TRAb, thyroid ultrasound and orbital computed tomography. PBMCs were separated from over 9 ml of fresh peripheral blood using Ficoll-Paque density gradient centrifugation. Trizol reagent was used to extract total RNA, and RNA quality was then checked on an Agilent 2100 Bioanalyzer.

These data come from a study of T cells in Graves' hyperthyroidism and ophthalmopathy (dated by TCRdb to the late 2010s). Some background on the complete study: Peripheral blood was collected at initial diagnosis, before any treatment. To identify distinguishing TCR V-J signatures, a discovery cohort of about 100 patients was used, comprising under 45 with Graves' ophthalmopathy and 57 with stable Graves' hyperthyroidism. Whether ophthalmopathy could be predicted prospectively was tested in an independent validation cohort made up of under 20 hyperthyroidism patients plus 17 patients who later progressed to ophthalmopathy. The 90 or so discovery patients were randomly split 7:3 into training and test sets. In addition, the study compared T-cell repertoires in thyroid tissue and in blood from six Graves' hyperthyroidism patients. After sampling, hyperthyroidism patients received methimazole starting at 30 mg daily, and ophthalmopathy patients received high-dose intravenous methylprednisolone. The paper describes TCR Vbeta CDR3 sequencing of about 140 peripheral blood samples, made up of fewer than 50 ophthalmopathy patients, roughly 72 hyperthyroidism patients and roughly 17 progressor patients. Broader findings and caveats from the paper: Most expanded thyroid clonotypes (frequency above 0.001) were also detected in blood, a finding suggesting that blood repertoires may reflect thyroid immune responses. In validation, progression to ophthalmopathy was predicted by the model with 70% to 71% sensitivity and under 85% specificity, a median of around 5.9 months before onset. Ophthalmopathy was separated from stable hyperthyroidism by a 13 V-J signature model, with just over 85% sensitivity and 81% to 82% specificity obtained in cross-validation and 80%/75% obtained in testing. No statistical method was used to set the sample size in advance, and investigators knew the group allocation.

Amplification of TCR beta CDR3 regions was carried out from RNA transcripts. The TCR CDR3 was subjected to a first round of RT-PCR using the HTBI primer set and the Qiagen OneStep RT-PCR kit. Libraries were constructed in a second round of multiplex PCR, after which size selection and purification were carried out. Sequencing of the libraries was done on an Illumina HiSeq2000 using paired-end 100 bp reads. On the study's bioinformatics: SOAPnuke was used to process the raw data, with reads discarded if the reads contained adapters or uncalled bases, had a mean Phred below 15, or lacked an exact constant-primer or identifier match. COPE v1.2.5 was used to merge the high-quality paired reads, and each unique nucleotide sequence was defined as a clonotype. MiTCR v1.1 was used to align clonotypes to the IMGT TRBV, TRBD and TRBJ reference segments. The analysis included only V-J combinations with a frequency above 0.0001, which together covered around 99% of the repertoires. The TCS score was defined as the ratio of F50 (clonal expansion) to E x V (chaos), calculated using BLOSUM62-based TCRdist between CDR3 peptides within each V-J. Welch's t-statistics and random forest reduced some 510 V-J features to 10 to 15, which were used in a naive Bayes classifier (R e1071). TCRdb reanalyzed the raw reads on its own, using fastp at Q25 for trimming and MiXCR for clone calling, and kept in-frame beta chains. Records with the same CDR3 protein are collapsed into one entry carrying the most frequent genes and DNA. TCRdb, rather than the study authors, made the V and J calls. This sample comprises about 530,000 distinct CDR3 sequences, about a sixth of them detected only once. The ten largest clonotypes hold 17% of the sample.

The receptor was isolated from a woman between 18 and 29 years old with Graves' ophthalmopathy. Sequencing used blood. The receptor chain draws on TRBV7-8 and TRBJ2-7, with no reliable assignment of the D segment. CDR3 protein: CASSLATLGEQYF. Here is the DNA: TGTGCCAGCAGCTTAGCCACCCTGGGGGAGCAGTACTTC.